Described below is a single T cell receptor beta chain sequence and its context. Per-base quality was not reported, and no clone a single base away is much larger than it. To study recall of gluten-specific T cells, treated celiac disease patients who were on a gluten-free diet went through a 14-day oral dietary gluten challenge. Tetramer-binding CD3+ CD8- CD4+ T cells were gated among live lamina propria cells, with CD11c, CD14, CD15, CD19 and CD56 cells excluded. Cells were sorted on an Aria II cell sorter as single cells, and also in bulk when tetramer-positive cells were relatively numerous. At baseline and on day 14, eight duodenal biopsies were obtained from every challenged patient. Biopsies were treated with EDTA to remove epithelium, digested with collagenase, homogenized and filtered to yield cryopreserved lamina propria cell suspensions. Before tetramer-binding CD4+ T cells were sorted, thawed cells were stained with a pool of PE-conjugated HLA-DQ:gluten tetramers presenting immunodominant gluten epitopes.

This entry belongs to a study of T cells during gluten challenge in celiac disease listed by TCRdb under 2017. For the study in its entirety: Paired single-cell TCR sequencing was carried out for about seven challenge participants in whom a significant rise in HLA-DQ:gluten tetramer-binding T cells was shown. Blood was collected at baseline, day 6 and day 14 of the challenge, and duodenal biopsies at baseline and day 14. On the Illumina MiSeq, single-cell libraries were sequenced paired-end 250 bp and bulk libraries were sequenced paired-end 300 bp.

Cut back by 1 base and 8 bases, the V and J ends lie 11 bases apart. Per the germline V gene, SGHDN is the CDR1 and FVKESK is the CDR2. Spanning cysteine to phenylalanine, the CDR3 consists of 13 amino acids. Only the CDR3 DNA stays, 39 bases, in frame from base 1. The method behind the library was single-cell sequencing. Sequencing took place on an Illumina MiSeq. Three nested PCRs using multiplexed primers that cover all TRA and TRB V genes were used to amplify paired single-cell TCR-alpha and TCR-beta sequences. The authors' pipeline ran thus. Selected pRESTO steps were used for read preprocessing, and IMGT/HighV-QUEST was used to assign V, D, J genes and CDR3 junctions. Single cells were retained only when identified as valid singletons with at most three chains, each chain being supported by 100 or more reads. A clonotype was defined by identical paired TCR-alpha/beta nucleotide sequences, and sharing across patients of only about 0.18% pointed to negligible cross-contamination. In samples containing more than 20 cells, repertoire diversity was estimated using a Shannon index corrected for undersampling. TCRdb reran the public reads through fastp at Q25 and MiXCR, keeping productive beta chains. One record per CDR3 amino acid sequence lists the most common genes and DNA. The V and J calls come from TCRdb's annotation, not from the publication. The sample contains approximately 420 distinct CDR3 sequences, about 32% of them found a single time. Roughly 50% of the sample goes to the ten largest clones.

Broad study findings and their caveats: Gluten-specific T cells in the circulation reached a peak on day 6, and the day-6 repertoire appeared to be made up largely of expanded preexisting memory clonotypes. In several patients, roughly 12-44% of single-cell TCR-alpha/beta clonotypes seen at the latest time point had also been present at baseline, compared with roughly 52-56% in the bulk data. On day 6, circulating gluten-specific T cells had a lower sample-corrected Shannon diversity, showing that clonal expansion increased.

The sequence joins TRBV14 to TRBJ1-2, with the D gene too uncertain to name. This receptor was identified in a female donor with celiac disease. Sequenced here: gluten-specific CD4+ T cells sorted from the duodenum using tetramers, sampled at baseline or on day 14 of gluten challenge (not recorded which). CDR3 loop: CASSQVSRQGYTF. The sequence in DNA is TGTGCCAGCAGCCAAGTCTCCAGACAAGGCTACACCTTC.